A single sample is the source of the 32 T cell receptor beta chains below, sequenced in a study of blood T cell repertoires in COVID-19. TCRdb's table, derived via immunoSEQ multiplex PCR, lists solely in-frame clones and lacks some. The sample comprises hundreds of thousands of clones, about nine tenths of which are singletons, and around 9.5% rests with the top ten. Material: PBMCs or T cells enriched from blood (not recorded which). The receptor set was obtained from a woman in her forties who had recovered from COVID-19.

This clone was seen a single time. V usage is TRBV11-3 and J usage is TRBJ1-4; TRBD1 aligns across 7 bases. Germline CDR1 reads SGHNT; CDR2 reads YENEEA. The CDR3 length is 17 residues. Trimming cost V 4 bases and J 0 bases; bases outside gene matches: 8. The CDR3 DNA reads TGTGCCAGCAGCTGGGACAGCCTATCCTCAACTAATGAAAAACTGTTTTTT. This translates into CASSWDSLSSTNEKLFF.

The V gene is TRBV11-3, the J gene TRBJ2-1; the match to TRBD2 covers 10 bases. Trimming removed 3 bases from V and 6 bases from J; junction bases left unmatched: 5. Looked up from germline, CDR1 is SGHNT and CDR2 is YENEEA. The CDR3 spans 15 residues. CDR3 residues: CASSFGSGRVNEQFF. CDR3 DNA sequence: TGTGCCAGCAGCTTTGGAAGCGGGAGGGTCAATGAGCAGTTCTTC.

The V call is TRBV5-6, the J call TRBJ1-3; tentatively, D is TRBD1 (6 bases). CDR1 is SGHDT, CDR2 YYEEEE, per germline. CDR3 size: 14 residues. V lost 2 bases and J lost 4, with 10 bases in between. CDR3: CASSLQGRGNTIYF. CDR3 nucleotide sequence: TGTGCCAGCAGCTTACAGGGTAGGGGAAACACCATATATTTT.

V usage is TRBV12-3 or TRBV12-4 and J usage is TRBJ2-7, with D unclear. CDR3 length equals 12 residues. V was pared by 4 bases and J by 3 bases, with 7 bases between. CDR3 sequence (DNA): TGTGCCAGCAGTTCCCTCGGCTACGAGCAGTACTTC. Translating gives CASSSLGYEQYF.

The chain recombines TRBV5-4 with TRBJ1-4, with D perhaps matching TRBD1 (6 bases). The CDR3 extends over 13 amino acids. Germline V lookup: CDR1 SGHNT, CDR2 YYREEE (reference sequence). V was clipped by 4 bases and J by 4 bases, with 8 bases between them. The CDR3 protein is CASSRTDNEKLFF. DNA of the CDR3: TGTGCCAGCAGCCGGACAGATAATGAAAAACTGTTTTTT. Filled out from reference TRBV5-4 and TRBJ1-4, the complete variable domain reads ETGVTQSPTHLIKTRGQQVTLRCSSQSGHNTVSWYQQALGQGPQFIFQYYREEENGRGNFPPRFSGLQFPNYSSELNVNALELDDSALYLCASSRTDNEKLFFGSGTQLSVL.

This clone appeared a few times. Written as DNA, the CDR3 is TGTGCCAGCAGCTTGAGACAGGGGCTTTCACCCCTCCACTTT. This codes for CASSLRQGLSPLHF. The rearrangement joins TRBV5-5 to TRBJ1-6; TRBD1 matches 8 bases. This CDR3 contains 14 residues. J lost 9 bases, V lost 1 base, and 3 bases had no gene match. Germline V gene lookup returns CDR1 SGHKS and CDR2 YYEKEE (reference sequence).

V usage is TRBV19 and J usage is TRBJ1-2; the match to TRBD1 covers 9 bases. Trimming took 5 bases from V and 5 from J; bases not matched to a gene: 9. Per germline, CDR1 LNHDA and CDR2 SQIVND (reference sequence). This CDR3 has 15 residues. Here the CDR3 DNA reads TGTGCCAGTAGTCGACGGACAGGGGAGGGGTATGGCTACACCTTC. It yields the protein CASSRRTGEGYGYTF.

This rearrangement joins TRBV29-1 to TRBJ1-2; 8 bases are shared with TRBD1. The CDR3 has 12 residues. Germline V gene lookup returns CDR1 SQVTM and CDR2 ANQGSEA. V trimming: 4 bases; J trimming: 3 bases; junction bases outside the gene matches: 1. The CDR3 nucleotides are TGCAGCGTTGGGGGACAGGACTATGGCTACACCTTC. This translates into CSVGGQDYGYTF.

This clone was seen a single time. The chain is built from TRBV29-1 and TRBJ1-1; D is unclear. Trimming took off 8 bases at V and 0 bases at J, with 13 bases between the two ends. Germline V CDR1 and CDR2: SQVTM, ANQGSEA. The CDR3 contains 13 residues. CDR3 sequence (DNA): TGCAGCATCGCAGCAGGAATGAACACTGAAGCTTTCTTT. Translating it yields CSIAAGMNTEAFF.

V is TRBV7-3 and J is TRBJ2-1; 13 bases agree with TRBD2. Germline CDR1 SGHTA, CDR2 FQGTGA. Trimming took 5 bases from V and 10 from J; bases not matched to a gene: 11. This CDR3 region has 16 residues. The CDR3 DNA reads TGTGCCAGCAGCCTCTCGACTAGCGGGAGGTCGACGGAGCAGTTCTTC. Translated: CASSLSTSGRSTEQFF. Looking up the rest from reference TRBV7-3 and TRBJ2-1 gives the full variable domain: GAGVSQTPSNKVTEKGKYVELRCDPISGHTALYWYRQSLGQGPEFLIYFQGTGAADDSGLPNDRFFAVRPEGSVSTLKIQRTERGDSAVYLCASSLSTSGRSTEQFFGPGTRLTVL.

The chain links TRBV2 to TRBJ1-6; TRBD1 agrees at 7 bases. V was clipped by 9 bases and J by 3 bases; unmatched bases: 2. The CDR3 covers 13 residues. Germline CDR1 and CDR2: SNHLY and FYNNEI. The CDR3 bases are TGTGCCAGTGGGACAGACTATAATTCACCCCTCCACTTT. Amino acid sequence: CASGTDYNSPLHF.

This chain joins TRBV28 and TRBJ2-5; the D gene is possibly TRBD2 (5 bases). Germline V gene sequence: CDR1 MDHEN, CDR2 SYDVKM. Trimming cost V 1 base and J 2 bases, with 8 bases left between them. This CDR3 has 14 amino acids. The CDR3 sequence: CASSLYGGQETQYF. The CDR3 DNA sequence: TGTGCCAGCAGTTTATATGGAGGACAAGAGACCCAGTACTTC.

With respect to this clone: Mismatch with germline at one junction end may stem from a read error. This chain connects TRBV7-2 to TRBJ2-7; TRBD1 aligns across 8 bases. Per the germline V gene, CDR1 is SGHTA and CDR2 is FQGNSA. CDR3 size: 13 residues. CDR3 sequence reads: CASSYRDRFTIVF. The CDR3 DNA follows: TGTGCCAGCAGCTACCGGGACAGGTTCACTATTGTCTTC.

The chain links TRBV6-5 to TRBJ2-7; D possibly corresponds to TRBD1 (5 bases). The CDR3 extends over 14 amino acids. V was clipped by 5 bases and J by 2 bases, with 13 bases between them. Germline values: CDR1 MNHEY, CDR2 SVGAGI. As DNA, the CDR3 is TGTGCCAGCAGTCGAAATCCAGGGACCTACGAGCAGTACTTC. The encoded protein is CASSRNPGTYEQYF.

The gene calls are TRBV7-3 and TRBJ2-6; TRBD1 aligns across 7 bases. The germline CDR1 and CDR2 sequences are SGHTA and FQGTGA. The length of the CDR3 is 17 residues. The trim removed 5 bases at V and 0 bases at J, leaving 7 bases unmatched. The CDR3 loop is CASSRGQATSGANVLTF. CDR3 in DNA: TGTGCCAGCAGCCGCGGACAGGCGACCTCTGGGGCCAACGTCCTGACTTTC.

V is TRBV6-5 and J is TRBJ2-3, with TRBD1 identical over 10 bases. The V segment lost 6 bases and the J segment 8 bases; nucleotides outside the gene matches: 11. The CDR3 spans 15 residues. Germline assignment: CDR1 MNHEY and CDR2 SVGAGI. CDR3 in DNA: TGTGCCAGCAGACCTGACAGGGGGCGAGACCTTACGCAGTATTTT. This codes for CASRPDRGRDLTQYF.

This rearrangement joins TRBV6-5 to TRBJ1-1; 8 nucleotides agree with TRBD1. This CDR3 has 14 residues. With V trimmed by 5 bases and J by 0 bases, 2 bases remained unmatched. Looked up from germline, CDR1 is MNHEY and CDR2 is SVGAGI. The CDR3 loop reads CASSQQGVNTEAFF. The CDR3 bases are TGTGCCAGCAGTCAACAGGGGGTGAACACTGAAGCTTTCTTT.

This chain connects TRBV29-1 to TRBJ1-2, with 8 bases matching TRBD1. CDR3 size: 13 residues. From germline, CDR1 is SQVTM and CDR2 ANQGSEA. V lost 5 bases and J lost 8; bases outside the gene matches: 10. The CDR3 protein is CSVLRTGSMGYTF. CDR3 nucleotides: TGCAGCGTTCTACGGACAGGGAGTATGGGCTACACCTTC.

The genes are TRBV11-2 and TRBJ1-3; D gene ambiguous. Between the trimmed V and J ends, which lost 1 base and 0 bases, there was a span of 4 bases. Per germline, CDR1 SGHAT and CDR2 FQNNGV. CDR3 length: 14 residues. CDR3 amino acids: CASSLGVSGNTIYF. In DNA, the CDR3 is TGTGCCAGCAGCTTAGGCGTCTCTGGAAACACCATATATTTT.

The chain recombines TRBV4-3 with TRBJ2-3, with 11 nucleotides matching TRBD2. The CDR3 extends over 16 amino acids. The V segment lost 1 base and the J segment 5 bases; nucleotides outside the gene matches: 5. CDR1 LGHNA and CDR2 YSLEER come from the germline V gene. The CDR3 bases are TGCGCCAGCAGCCAAGTTAGCGGGGGGGCCTTAGATACGCAGTATTTT. Amino acids: CASSQVSGGALDTQYF.

This chain joins TRBV24-1 and TRBJ2-1; 9 bases fit TRBD2. CDR1 is KGHDR and CDR2 is SFDVKD in the germline V gene. The trim removed 4 bases at V and 9 bases at J, leaving 9 bases unmatched. The CDR3 contains 15 residues. The CDR3 spells CATSDRLAVLSEQFF. In DNA form, the CDR3 reads TGTGCCACCAGTGACCGACTAGCGGTACTAAGTGAGCAGTTCTTC.

This rearrangement joins TRBV6-5 to TRBJ1-1, with D possibly TRBD1 on 6 matching bases. V dropped 2 bases and J dropped 5 bases, with 12 bases sitting between them. The CDR3 totals 14 residues. Germline lookup yields CDR1 MNHEY and CDR2 SVGAGI. CDR3 sequence (DNA): TGTGCCAGCAGTTACCGGGAGGGGGGAACTGAAGCTTTCTTT. This encodes CASSYREGGTEAFF.

The chain couples TRBV11-3 to TRBJ2-3, with a possible D match to TRBD1 (5 bases). V was trimmed by 4 bases and J by 3 bases, leaving 17 bases between them. This CDR3 is built from 16 residues. Per the germline V gene, CDR1 is SGHNT and CDR2 is YENEEA. In DNA, the CDR3 is TGTGCCAGCAGCTCTTTCAGACGGACACGGACAGATACGCAGTATTTT. Translation: CASSSFRRTRTDTQYF.

This chain uses TRBV9 with TRBJ2-7; TRBD1 matches at 7 bases. V lost 2 bases, J lost 9 bases, and 14 bases stayed unmatched. The CDR3 extends over 15 amino acids. CDR1 is SGDLS and CDR2 is YYNGEE in the germline V gene. CDR3 amino acids: CASSVRPRQGEWQYF. The CDR3 DNA is TGTGCCAGCAGCGTTAGGCCCCGACAGGGCGAATGGCAGTACTTC. Filled out from reference TRBV9 and TRBJ2-7, the complete variable domain reads DSGVTQTPKHLITATGQRVTLRCSPRSGDLSVYWYQQSLDQGLQFLIQYYNGEERAKGNILERFSAQQFPDLHSELNLSSLELGDSALYFCASSVRPRQGEWQYFGPGTRLTVT.

This chain links TRBV3-1 (or the pseudogene TRBV3-2) with TRBJ2-7; TRBD1 is a possible D gene (6 bases). Germline CDR1 is LGHDT and CDR2 is YNNKEL (reference sequence). There are 16 residues in the CDR3. V lost 0 bases to trimming and J lost 3 bases, with 15 bases between them. Here the CDR3 reads CASSQEGTSNIYEQYF. The CDR3 bases are TGTGCCAGCAGCCAAGAGGGGACAAGTAACATCTACGAGCAGTACTTC.

V usage is TRBV19 and J usage is TRBJ1-1; 9 positions match TRBD1. This CDR3 contains 16 residues. J was trimmed by 0 bases and V by 4 bases; bases with no gene match: 6. CDR1 and CDR2 from the germline V gene are LNHDA and SQIVND (reference sequence). The CDR3 protein is CASSTLRTGVNTEAFF. CDR3 nucleotide sequence: TGTGCCAGTAGTACCTTAAGGACAGGGGTGAACACTGAAGCTTTCTTT. Full variable domain (rest looked up from reference TRBV19 and TRBJ1-1): DGGITQSPKYLFRKEGQNVTLSCEQNLNHDAMYWYRQDPGQGLRLIYYSQIVNDFQKGDIAEGYSVSREKKESFPLTVTSAQKNPTAFYLCASSTLRTGVNTEAFFGQGTRLTVV.

The chain employs TRBV27 and TRBJ2-1, with D perhaps matching TRBD1 (6 bases). The CDR3 consists of 15 residues. Germline V gene lookup returns CDR1 MNHEY and CDR2 SMNVEV (reference sequence). The V end lost 5 bases, the J end lost 4 bases, and 15 bases lay between the germline ends. The CDR3 sequence: CASSRTVIPYNEQFF. The CDR3, as DNA: TGTGCCAGCAGTCGGACAGTGATTCCTTACAATGAGCAGTTCTTC.

The chain couples TRBV2 to TRBJ1-4; a weak D match, TRBD1 (6 bases). V lost 3 bases, J lost 3 bases, and 11 bases lay in between. The CDR3 is 15 amino acids. Germline V gene sequence: CDR1 SNHLY, CDR2 FYNNEI. Here the CDR3 DNA reads TGTGCCAGCAGTGAGGAGACAGGCGCTAATGAAAAACTGTTTTTT. This codes for CASSEETGANEKLFF.

The rearrangement links TRBV3-1 (or the pseudogene TRBV3-2) to TRBJ2-1; D is undetermined. Trimming took off 3 bases at V and 4 bases at J, with 13 bases between the two ends. The CDR3 is 15 residues long. Per germline, CDR1 LGHDT and CDR2 YNNKEL (reference sequence). The CDR3 loop is CASSQMGTEYNEQFF. CDR3 in DNA: TGTGCCAGCAGCCAGATGGGTACAGAGTACAATGAGCAGTTCTTC.

The chain links TRBV9 to TRBJ1-6; D gene ambiguous. V lost 3 bases and J 0 bases, leaving 7 bases between the germline ends. This CDR3 region has 15 residues. Germline V gene lookup returns CDR1 SGDLS and CDR2 YYNGEE. Here the CDR3 reads CASSAGRSYNSPLHF. The CDR3 DNA reads as TGTGCCAGCAGCGCCGGTCGCTCCTATAATTCACCCCTCCACTTT.

The V gene is TRBV29-1, the J gene TRBJ2-7, with a possible D match to TRBD2 (6 bases). V was shortened by 4 bases and J by 3 bases, with 16 bases between the two germline ends. The V gene's germline CDR1 is SQVTM and CDR2 ANQGSEA. CDR3 length: 14 amino acids. In DNA form, the CDR3 reads TGCAGCGTTGTGGAGACTAGAGGTTTCTACGAGCAGTACTTC. It translates to CSVVETRGFYEQYF.

The chain recombines TRBV28 with TRBJ2-5, with 8 bases that match TRBD1. CDR3 length: 14 amino acids. The V segment lost 8 bases and the J segment 5 bases; nucleotides outside the gene matches: 10. Germline CDR1 is MDHEN and CDR2 is SYDVKM. The CDR3 sequence is CASGLRTGRETQYF. The CDR3 DNA reads TGTGCCAGCGGACTCCGGACAGGGAGGGAGACCCAGTACTTC.